One sample yielded the 6 T cell receptor beta chains listed below, sequenced in a study of T-cell memory formation after mild COVID-19. TCRdb independently ran MiXCR on the 5' RACE reads; one entry per CDR3 protein. The top ten hold about an eighth of the sample, which has just over 400,000 distinct CDR3 sequences, 23% seen once. The sequenced sample consisted of PBMCs or a T cell subset sorted from them (not recorded which). The receptors were gathered from an adult woman who had mild COVID-19 (a few samples of this study predate the infection). Cell type and time point are not known.

This chain links TRBV5-1 with TRBJ2-3; perhaps TRBD1 as D (6 bases). Trimming left V 0 bases short and J 3 bases short, with 11 bases between. Germline V gives CDR1 SGHRS, CDR2 YFSETQ. The CDR3 consists of 15 residues. The CDR3 reads CASSLGGQLTDTQYF. In DNA, the CDR3 is TGCGCCAGCAGCTTGGGCGGACAGCTGACAGATACGCAGTATTTT.

This clonotype appeared a few times. This chain uses TRBV12-3 or TRBV12-4 with TRBJ2-1; 10 nucleotides match TRBD2. The CDR3 contains 19 residues. Germline trimming cut 4 bases from V and 0 bases from J; bases unmatched to any gene: 12. The CDR3 reads CASSSTPGTSASSYNEQFF. In DNA form, the CDR3 reads TGTGCCAGCAGTTCCACACCCGGGACTAGCGCAAGCTCCTACAATGAGCAGTTCTTC.

In its sample, this clonotype was seen a few times. The rearrangement joins TRBV15 to TRBJ2-2, with D possibly TRBD1 on 5 matching bases. The germline V gene has CDR1 LNHNV and CDR2 YYDKDF (reference sequence). The CDR3 contains 14 residues. V lost 0 bases, J lost 6 bases, and 8 bases lay in between. The CDR3 is CATSRDRVPGELFF. In nucleotides, the CDR3 is TGTGCCACCAGCAGAGACAGGGTCCCCGGGGAGCTGTTTTTT.

This clonotype appeared a few times. CDR3 nucleotides: TGTGCCAGCAGCTTACAACAGAATTACAATGAGCAGTTCTTC. This codes for CASSLQQNYNEQFF. V is TRBV7-2 and J is TRBJ2-1; D gene uncertain. V was pared by 2 bases and J by 4 bases, with 9 bases between. Germline V CDR1 and CDR2: SGHTA, FQGNSA. This CDR3 region has 14 residues.

The V gene is TRBV19, the J gene TRBJ1-1; 10 bases line up with TRBD1. The V gene end was trimmed by 4 bases and the J gene end by 7 bases; junction bases not matched to a gene: 6. The CDR3 runs to 14 residues. Germline V gene sequence: CDR1 LNHDA, CDR2 SQIVND (reference sequence). The CDR3 DNA reads TGTGCCAGTAGTACTTGGACAGGGGGTGATGAAGCTTTCTTT. It specifies CASSTWTGGDEAFF.

The rearrangement joins TRBV9 to TRBJ2-1; no definite D call. V was clipped by 3 bases and J by 5 bases, with 9 bases between them. Germline assignment: CDR1 SGDLS and CDR2 YYNGEE. This CDR3 spans 13 amino acids. DNA of the CDR3: TGTGCCAGCAGCGCCCCCGCACACAATGAGCAGTTCTTC. Residues: CASSAPAHNEQFF.